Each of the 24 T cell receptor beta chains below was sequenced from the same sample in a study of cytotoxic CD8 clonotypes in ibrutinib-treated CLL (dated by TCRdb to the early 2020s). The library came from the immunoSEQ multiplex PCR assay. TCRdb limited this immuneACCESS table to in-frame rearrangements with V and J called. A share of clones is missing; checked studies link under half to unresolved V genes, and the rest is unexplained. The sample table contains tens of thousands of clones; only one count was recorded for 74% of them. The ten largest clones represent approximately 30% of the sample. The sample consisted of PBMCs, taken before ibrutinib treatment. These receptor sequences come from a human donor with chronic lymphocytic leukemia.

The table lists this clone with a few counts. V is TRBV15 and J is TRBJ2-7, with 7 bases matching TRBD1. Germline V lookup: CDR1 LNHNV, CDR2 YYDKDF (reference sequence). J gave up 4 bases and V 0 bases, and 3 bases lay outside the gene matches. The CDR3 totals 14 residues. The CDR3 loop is CATSRDRGHYEQYF. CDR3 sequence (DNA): TGTGCCACCAGCAGAGATAGGGGGCATTACGAGCAGTACTTC.

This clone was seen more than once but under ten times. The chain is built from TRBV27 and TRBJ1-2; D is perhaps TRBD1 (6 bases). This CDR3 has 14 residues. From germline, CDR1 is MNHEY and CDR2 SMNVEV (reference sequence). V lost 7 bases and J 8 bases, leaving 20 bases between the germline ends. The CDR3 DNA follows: TGTGCCAGCAATCCAAGCAGGGGTACAGGAGGCTACACCTTC. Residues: CASNPSRGTGGYTF.

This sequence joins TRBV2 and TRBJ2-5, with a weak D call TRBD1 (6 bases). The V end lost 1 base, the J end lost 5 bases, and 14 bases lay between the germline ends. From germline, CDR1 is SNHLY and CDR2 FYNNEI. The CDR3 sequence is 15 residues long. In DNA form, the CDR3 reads TGTGCCAGCAGTGAAGGCGGACAGAATCTTGAGACCCAGTACTTC. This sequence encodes CASSEGGQNLETQYF.

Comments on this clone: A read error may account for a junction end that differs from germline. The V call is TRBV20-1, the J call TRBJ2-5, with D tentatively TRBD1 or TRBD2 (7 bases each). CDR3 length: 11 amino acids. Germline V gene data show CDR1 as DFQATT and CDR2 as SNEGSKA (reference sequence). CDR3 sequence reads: CSARGGNGSNF. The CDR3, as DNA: TGCAGTGCCAGGGGGGGGAACGGGTCCAACTTC.

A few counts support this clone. This CDR3 reads CASSRGTSGINTGELFF. The DNA for the CDR3 is TGTGCCAGCAGCCGCGGGACTAGCGGGATCAACACCGGGGAGCTGTTTTTT. The genes are TRBV5-4 and TRBJ2-2, with 13 bases identical to TRBD2. The V gene end was trimmed by 4 bases and the J gene end by 2 bases; junction bases not matched to a gene: 5. The CDR3 has 17 amino acids. Germline V gene sequence: CDR1 SGHNT, CDR2 YYREEE (reference sequence).

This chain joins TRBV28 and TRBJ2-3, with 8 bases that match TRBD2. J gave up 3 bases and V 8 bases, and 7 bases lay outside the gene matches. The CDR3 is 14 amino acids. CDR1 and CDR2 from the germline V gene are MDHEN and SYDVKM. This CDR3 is CASRGGRGTDTQYF. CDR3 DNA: TGTGCCAGCCGGGGGGGGCGCGGGACAGATACGCAGTATTTT.

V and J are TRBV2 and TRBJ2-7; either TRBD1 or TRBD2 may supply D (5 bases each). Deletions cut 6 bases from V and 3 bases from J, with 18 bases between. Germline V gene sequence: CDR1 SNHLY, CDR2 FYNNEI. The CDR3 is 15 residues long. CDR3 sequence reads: CASSRDAIAGYEQYF. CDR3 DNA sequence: TGTGCCAGCAGCAGGGACGCCATAGCCGGCTACGAGCAGTACTTC.

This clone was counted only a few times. Here the CDR3 reads CASSLASGQETQYF. The CDR3 nucleotides read TGTGCCAGCAGCTTAGCGTCAGGCCAAGAGACCCAGTACTTC. V usage is TRBV5-6 and J usage is TRBJ2-5; no clear D. Per the germline V gene, CDR1 is SGHDT and CDR2 is YYEEEE. Trimming took 2 bases from V and 1 from J, leaving 9 bases between them. The CDR3 totals 14 residues.

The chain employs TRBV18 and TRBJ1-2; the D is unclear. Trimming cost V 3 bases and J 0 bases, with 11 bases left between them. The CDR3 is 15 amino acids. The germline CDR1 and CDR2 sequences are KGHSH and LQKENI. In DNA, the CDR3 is TGTGCCAGCTCACCCAGACTGGAAGCTAACTATGGCTACACCTTC. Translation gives CASSPRLEANYGYTF.

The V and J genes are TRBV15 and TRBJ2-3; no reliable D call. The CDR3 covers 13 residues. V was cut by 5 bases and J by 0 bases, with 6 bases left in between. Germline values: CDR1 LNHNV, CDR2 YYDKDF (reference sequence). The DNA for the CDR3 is TGTGCCACCAGCCTCAGGAGCACAGATACGCAGTATTTT. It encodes CATSLRSTDTQYF.

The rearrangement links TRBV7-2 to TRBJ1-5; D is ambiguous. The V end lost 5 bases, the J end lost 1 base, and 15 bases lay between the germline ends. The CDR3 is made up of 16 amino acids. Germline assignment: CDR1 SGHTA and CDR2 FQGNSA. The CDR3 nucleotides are TGTGCCAGCAGCAAAAACCCGAATTTGAGCAATCAGCCCCAGCATTTT. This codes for CASSKNPNLSNQPQHF.

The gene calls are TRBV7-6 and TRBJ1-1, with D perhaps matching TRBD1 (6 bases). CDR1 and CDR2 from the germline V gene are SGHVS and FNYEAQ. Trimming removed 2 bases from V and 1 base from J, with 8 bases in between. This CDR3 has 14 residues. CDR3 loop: CASSLQGTNTEAFF. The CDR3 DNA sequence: TGTGCCAGCAGCTTACAGGGGACGAACACTGAAGCTTTCTTT. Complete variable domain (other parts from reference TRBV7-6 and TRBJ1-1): GAGVSQSPRYKVTKRGQDVALRCDPISGHVSLYWYRQALGQGPEFLTYFNYEAQQDKSGLPNDRFSAERPEGSISTLTIQRTEQRDSAMYRCASSLQGTNTEAFFGQGTRLTVV.

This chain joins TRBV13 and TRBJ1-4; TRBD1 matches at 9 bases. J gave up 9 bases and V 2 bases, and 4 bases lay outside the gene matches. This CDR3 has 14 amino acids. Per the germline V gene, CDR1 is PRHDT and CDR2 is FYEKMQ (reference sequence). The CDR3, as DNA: TGTGCCAGCAGCTTAAGGACAGGGGATCAAAAACTGTTTTTT. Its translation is CASSLRTGDQKLFF.

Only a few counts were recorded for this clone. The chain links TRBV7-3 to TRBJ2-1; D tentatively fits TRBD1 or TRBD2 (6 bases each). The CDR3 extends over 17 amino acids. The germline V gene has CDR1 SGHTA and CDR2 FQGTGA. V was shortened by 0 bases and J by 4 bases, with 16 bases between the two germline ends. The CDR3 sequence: CASSLTGGTGLYNEQFF. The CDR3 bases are TGTGCCAGCAGCTTAACGGGGGGCACAGGGCTGTACAATGAGCAGTTCTTC.

In DNA, the CDR3 is TGTGCCAGCAGTCAGTTTCCGTGGAGCACAGATACGCAGTATTTT. Translation gives CASSQFPWSTDTQYF. The genes are TRBV6-6 and TRBJ2-3, with D unclear. CDR3 size: 15 residues. CDR1 is MNHNY, CDR2 SVGAGI, per germline (reference sequence). Trimming pared 5 bases from V and 0 bases from J, leaving 12 bases between.

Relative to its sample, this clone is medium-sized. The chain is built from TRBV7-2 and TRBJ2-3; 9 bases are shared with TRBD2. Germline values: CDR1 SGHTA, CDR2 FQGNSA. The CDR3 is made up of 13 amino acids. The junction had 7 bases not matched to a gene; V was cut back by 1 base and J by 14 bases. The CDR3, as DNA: TGTGCCAGCAGCTTAGACGGGAGCGGGGGGAGGTATTTT. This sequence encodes CASSLDGSGGRYF.

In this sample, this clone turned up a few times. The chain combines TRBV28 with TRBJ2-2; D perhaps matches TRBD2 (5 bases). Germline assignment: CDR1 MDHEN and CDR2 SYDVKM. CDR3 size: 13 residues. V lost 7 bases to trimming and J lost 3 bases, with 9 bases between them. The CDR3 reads CASTPGYTGELFF. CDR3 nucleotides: TGTGCCAGCACCCCGGGGTACACCGGGGAGCTGTTTTTT.

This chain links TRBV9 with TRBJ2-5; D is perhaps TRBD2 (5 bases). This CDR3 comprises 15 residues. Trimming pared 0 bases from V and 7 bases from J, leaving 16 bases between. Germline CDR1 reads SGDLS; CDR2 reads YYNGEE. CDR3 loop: CASSVEIGVGATQYF. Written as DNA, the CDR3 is TGTGCCAGCAGCGTAGAGATAGGCGTGGGAGCGACCCAGTACTTC.

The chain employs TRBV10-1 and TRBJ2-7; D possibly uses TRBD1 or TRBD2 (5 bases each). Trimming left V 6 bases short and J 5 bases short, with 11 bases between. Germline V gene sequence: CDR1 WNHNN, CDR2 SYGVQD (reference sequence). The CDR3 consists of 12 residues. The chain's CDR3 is CASRDTSHEQYF. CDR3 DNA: TGCGCCAGCAGGGACACTAGTCACGAGCAGTACTTC.

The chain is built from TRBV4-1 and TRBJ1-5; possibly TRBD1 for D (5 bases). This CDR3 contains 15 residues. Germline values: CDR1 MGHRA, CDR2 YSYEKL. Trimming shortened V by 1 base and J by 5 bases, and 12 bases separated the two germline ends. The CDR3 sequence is CASSQGPGPHQPQHF. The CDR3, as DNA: TGCGCCAGCAGCCAAGGACCGGGACCTCATCAGCCCCAGCATTTT.

The CDR3 sequence: CASSRVVRVANTEAFF. CDR3 DNA: TGTGCCAGCAGCCGCGTCGTGCGGGTAGCGAACACTGAAGCTTTCTTT. J is TRBJ1-1 and V is TRBV5-6, with D unresolved. V lost 4 bases, J lost 1 base, and 17 bases lay in between. CDR3 length: 16 residues. Germline V gene lookup returns CDR1 SGHDT and CDR2 YYEEEE.

The CDR3 coding sequence is TGTGCCAGCAGTTCCCACGGACAGGCTAACTATGGCTACACCTTC. Amino acid sequence: CASSSHGQANYGYTF. The gene calls are TRBV28 and TRBJ1-2; 7 nucleotides line up with TRBD1. This CDR3 spans 15 amino acids. In germline, CDR1 is MDHEN, CDR2 SYDVKM. The junction had 5 bases not matched to a gene; V was cut back by 4 bases and J by 0 bases.

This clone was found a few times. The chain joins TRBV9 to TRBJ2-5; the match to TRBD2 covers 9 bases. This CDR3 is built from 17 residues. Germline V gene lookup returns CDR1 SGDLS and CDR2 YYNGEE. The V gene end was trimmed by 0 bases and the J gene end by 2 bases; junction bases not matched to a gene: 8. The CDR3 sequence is CASSVGGAGGGQETQYF. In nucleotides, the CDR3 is TGTGCCAGCAGCGTAGGAGGAGCGGGAGGCGGACAAGAGACCCAGTACTTC.

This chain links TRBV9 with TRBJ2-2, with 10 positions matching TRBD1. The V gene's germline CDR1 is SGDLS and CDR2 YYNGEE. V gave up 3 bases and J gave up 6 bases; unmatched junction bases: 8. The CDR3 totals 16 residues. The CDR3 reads CASSGRQGAIPGELFF. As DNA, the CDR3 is TGTGCCAGCAGCGGCCGACAGGGGGCTATACCCGGGGAGCTGTTTTTT.